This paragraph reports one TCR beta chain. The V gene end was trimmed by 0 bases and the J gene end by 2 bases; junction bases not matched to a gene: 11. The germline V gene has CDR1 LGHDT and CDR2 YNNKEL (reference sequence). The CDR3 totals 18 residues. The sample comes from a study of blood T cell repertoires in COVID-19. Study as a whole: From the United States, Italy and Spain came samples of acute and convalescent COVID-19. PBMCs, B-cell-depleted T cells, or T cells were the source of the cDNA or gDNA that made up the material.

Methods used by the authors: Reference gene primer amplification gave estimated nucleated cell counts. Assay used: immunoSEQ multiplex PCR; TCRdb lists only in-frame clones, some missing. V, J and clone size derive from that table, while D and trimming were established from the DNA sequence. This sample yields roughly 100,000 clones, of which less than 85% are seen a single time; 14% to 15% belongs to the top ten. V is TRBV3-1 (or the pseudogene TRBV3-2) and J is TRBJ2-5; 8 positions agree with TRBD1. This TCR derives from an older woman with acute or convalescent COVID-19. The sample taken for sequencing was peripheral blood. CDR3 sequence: CASSQDPAGTGLQETQYF. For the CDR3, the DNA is TGTGCCAGCAGCCAAGATCCCGCTGGGACAGGCCTTCAAGAGACCCAGTACTTC.